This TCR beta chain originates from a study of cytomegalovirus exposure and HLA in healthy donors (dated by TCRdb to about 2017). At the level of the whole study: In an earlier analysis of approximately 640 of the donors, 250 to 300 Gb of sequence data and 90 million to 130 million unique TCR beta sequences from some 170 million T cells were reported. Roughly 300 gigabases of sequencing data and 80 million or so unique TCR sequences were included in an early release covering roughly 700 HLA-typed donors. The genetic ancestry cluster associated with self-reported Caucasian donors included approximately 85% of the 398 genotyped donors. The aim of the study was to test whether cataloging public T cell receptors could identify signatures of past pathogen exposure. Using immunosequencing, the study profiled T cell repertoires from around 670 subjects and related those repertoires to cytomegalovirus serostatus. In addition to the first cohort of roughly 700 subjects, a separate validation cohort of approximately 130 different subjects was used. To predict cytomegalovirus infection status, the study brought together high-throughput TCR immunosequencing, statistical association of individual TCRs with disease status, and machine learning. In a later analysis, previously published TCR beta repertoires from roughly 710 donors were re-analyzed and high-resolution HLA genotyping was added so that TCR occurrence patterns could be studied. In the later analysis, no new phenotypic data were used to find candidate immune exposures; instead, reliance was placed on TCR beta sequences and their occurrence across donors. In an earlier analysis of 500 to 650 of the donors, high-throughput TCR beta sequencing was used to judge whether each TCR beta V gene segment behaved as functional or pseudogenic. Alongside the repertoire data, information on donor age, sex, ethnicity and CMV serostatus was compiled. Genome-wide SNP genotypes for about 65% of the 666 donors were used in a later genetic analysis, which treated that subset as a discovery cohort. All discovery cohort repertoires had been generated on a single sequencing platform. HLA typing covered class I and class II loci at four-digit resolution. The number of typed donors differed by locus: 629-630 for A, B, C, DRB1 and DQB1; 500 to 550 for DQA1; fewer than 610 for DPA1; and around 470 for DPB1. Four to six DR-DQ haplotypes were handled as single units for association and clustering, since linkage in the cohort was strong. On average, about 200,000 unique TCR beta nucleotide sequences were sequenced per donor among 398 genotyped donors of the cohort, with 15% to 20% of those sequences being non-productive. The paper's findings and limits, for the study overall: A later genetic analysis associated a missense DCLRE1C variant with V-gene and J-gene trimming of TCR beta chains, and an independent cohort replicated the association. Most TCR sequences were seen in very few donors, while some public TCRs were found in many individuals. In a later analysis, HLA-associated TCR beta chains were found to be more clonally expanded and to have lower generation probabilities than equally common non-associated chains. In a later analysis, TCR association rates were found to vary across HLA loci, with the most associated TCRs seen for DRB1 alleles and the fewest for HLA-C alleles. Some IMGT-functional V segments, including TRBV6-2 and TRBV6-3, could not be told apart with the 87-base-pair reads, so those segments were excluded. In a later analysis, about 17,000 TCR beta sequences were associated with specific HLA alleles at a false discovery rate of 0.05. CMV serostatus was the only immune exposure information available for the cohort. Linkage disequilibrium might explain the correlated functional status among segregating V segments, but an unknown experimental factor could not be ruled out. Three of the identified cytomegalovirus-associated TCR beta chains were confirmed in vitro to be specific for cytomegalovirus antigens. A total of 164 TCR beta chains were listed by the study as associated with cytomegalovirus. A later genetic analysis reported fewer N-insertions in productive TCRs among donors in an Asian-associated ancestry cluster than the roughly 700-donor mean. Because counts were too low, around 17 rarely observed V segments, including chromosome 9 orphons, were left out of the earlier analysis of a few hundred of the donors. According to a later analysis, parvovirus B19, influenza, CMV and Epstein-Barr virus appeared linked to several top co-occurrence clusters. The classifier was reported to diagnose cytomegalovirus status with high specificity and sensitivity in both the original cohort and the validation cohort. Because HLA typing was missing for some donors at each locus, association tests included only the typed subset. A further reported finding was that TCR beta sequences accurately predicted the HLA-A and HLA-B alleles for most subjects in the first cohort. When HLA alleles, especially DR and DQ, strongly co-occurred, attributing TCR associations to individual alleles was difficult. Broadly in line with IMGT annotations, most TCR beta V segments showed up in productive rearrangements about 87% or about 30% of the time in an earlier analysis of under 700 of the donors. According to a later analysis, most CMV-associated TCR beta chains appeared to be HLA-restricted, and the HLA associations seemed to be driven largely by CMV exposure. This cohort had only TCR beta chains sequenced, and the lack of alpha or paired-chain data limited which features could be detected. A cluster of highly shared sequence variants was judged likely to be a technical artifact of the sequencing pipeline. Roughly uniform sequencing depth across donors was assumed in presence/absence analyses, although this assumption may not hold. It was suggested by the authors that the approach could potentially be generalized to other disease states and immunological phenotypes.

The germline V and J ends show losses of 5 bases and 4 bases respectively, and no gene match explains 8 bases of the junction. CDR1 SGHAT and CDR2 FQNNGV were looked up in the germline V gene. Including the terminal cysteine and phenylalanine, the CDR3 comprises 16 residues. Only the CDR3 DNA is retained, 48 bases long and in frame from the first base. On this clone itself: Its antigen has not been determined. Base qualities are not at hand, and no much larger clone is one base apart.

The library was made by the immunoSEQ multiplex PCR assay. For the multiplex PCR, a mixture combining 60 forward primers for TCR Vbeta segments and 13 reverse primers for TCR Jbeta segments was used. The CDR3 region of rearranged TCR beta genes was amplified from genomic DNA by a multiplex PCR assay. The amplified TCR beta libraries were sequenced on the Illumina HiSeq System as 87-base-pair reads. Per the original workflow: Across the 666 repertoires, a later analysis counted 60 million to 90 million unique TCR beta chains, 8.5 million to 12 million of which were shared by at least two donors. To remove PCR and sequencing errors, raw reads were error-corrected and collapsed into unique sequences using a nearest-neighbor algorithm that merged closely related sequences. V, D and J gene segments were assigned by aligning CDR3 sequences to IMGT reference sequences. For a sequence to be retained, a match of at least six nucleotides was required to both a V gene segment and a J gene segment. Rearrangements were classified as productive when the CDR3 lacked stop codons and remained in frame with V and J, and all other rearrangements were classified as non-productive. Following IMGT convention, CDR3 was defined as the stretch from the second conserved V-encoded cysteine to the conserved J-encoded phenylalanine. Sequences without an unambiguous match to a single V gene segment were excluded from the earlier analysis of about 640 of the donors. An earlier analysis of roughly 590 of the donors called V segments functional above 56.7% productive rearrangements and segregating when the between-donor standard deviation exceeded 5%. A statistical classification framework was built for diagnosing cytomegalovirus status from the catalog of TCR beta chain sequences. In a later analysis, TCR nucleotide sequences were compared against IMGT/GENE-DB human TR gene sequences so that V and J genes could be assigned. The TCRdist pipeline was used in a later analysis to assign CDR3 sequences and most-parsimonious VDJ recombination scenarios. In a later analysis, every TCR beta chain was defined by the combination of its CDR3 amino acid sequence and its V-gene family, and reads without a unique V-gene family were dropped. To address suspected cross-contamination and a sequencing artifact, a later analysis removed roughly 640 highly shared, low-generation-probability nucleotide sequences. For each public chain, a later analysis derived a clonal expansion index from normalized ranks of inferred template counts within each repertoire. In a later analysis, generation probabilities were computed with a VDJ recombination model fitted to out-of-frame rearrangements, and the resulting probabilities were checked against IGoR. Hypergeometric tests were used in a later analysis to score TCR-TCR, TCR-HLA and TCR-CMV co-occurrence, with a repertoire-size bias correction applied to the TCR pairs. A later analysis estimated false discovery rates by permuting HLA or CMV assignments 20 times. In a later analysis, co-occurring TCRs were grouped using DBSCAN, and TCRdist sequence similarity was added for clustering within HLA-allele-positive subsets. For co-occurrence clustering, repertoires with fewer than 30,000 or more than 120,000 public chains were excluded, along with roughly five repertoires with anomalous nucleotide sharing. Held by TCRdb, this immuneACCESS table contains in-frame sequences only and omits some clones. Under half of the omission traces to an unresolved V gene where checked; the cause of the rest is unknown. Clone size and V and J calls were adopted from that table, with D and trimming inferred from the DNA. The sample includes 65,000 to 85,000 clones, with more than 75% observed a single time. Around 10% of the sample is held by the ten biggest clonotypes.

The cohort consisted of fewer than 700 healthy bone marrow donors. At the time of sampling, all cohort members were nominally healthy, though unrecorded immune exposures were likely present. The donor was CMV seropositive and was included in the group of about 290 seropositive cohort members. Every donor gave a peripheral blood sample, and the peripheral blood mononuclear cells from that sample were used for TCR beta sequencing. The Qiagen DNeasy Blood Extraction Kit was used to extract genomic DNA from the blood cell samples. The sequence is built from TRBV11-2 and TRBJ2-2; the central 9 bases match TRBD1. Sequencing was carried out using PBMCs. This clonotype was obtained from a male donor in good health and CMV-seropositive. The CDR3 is CASSRYRGRGTGELFF. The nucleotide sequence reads TGTGCCAGCAGCCGCTACAGGGGGCGCGGCACCGGGGAGCTGTTTTTT.